Below, 5 T cell receptor beta chains from the same sample are listed, as sequenced in a study of T-cell reconstitution after alpha-beta-depleted transplantation in children. Preparation of the TCRbeta library involved a method that used unique molecular identifiers. MiXCR was run by TCRdb on the PCR reads, yielding one entry per CDR3 protein. The sample consists of approximately 50,000 distinct CDR3 sequences, 40% to 60% of them appearing once. The specimen was peripheral blood, collected before TCRalphabeta/CD19-depleted stem cell transplant. All receptors come from a boy in the first two years of life with SCID, due to receive a stem cell transplant.

This clonotype was counted only a few times. The rearrangement joins TRBV11-2 to TRBJ1-2, with D tentatively TRBD1 (6 bases). CDR1 and CDR2 (germline): SGHAT, FQNNGV. The CDR3 consists of 13 residues. V was pared by 4 bases and J by 3 bases, with 9 bases between. The CDR3 sequence: CASSSGAHYGYTF. In DNA, the CDR3 is TGTGCCAGCAGCTCAGGGGCGCACTATGGCTACACCTTC.

This chain uses TRBV6-2 or TRBV6-3 with TRBJ2-1, with 11 positions matching TRBD1. Germline assignment: CDR1 MNHEY and CDR2 SVGEGT. This CDR3 spans 15 amino acids. The V gene end was trimmed by 5 bases and the J gene end by 10 bases; junction bases not matched to a gene: 10. The DNA for the CDR3 is TGTGCCAGCAGTGGAAGAGGACAGGGGGCGAGAGAGCAGTTCTTC. It specifies CASSGRGQGAREQFF.

This clonotype was counted between two and nine times. The rearrangement links TRBV9 to TRBJ2-3; 14 nucleotides match TRBD2. Per germline, CDR1 SGDLS and CDR2 YYNGEE. J was trimmed by 6 bases and V by 3 bases; bases with no gene match: 6. The CDR3 spans 16 residues. The chain's CDR3 is CASSAIGTSGGDTQYF. The CDR3 DNA is TGTGCCAGCAGCGCCATCGGGACTAGCGGGGGCGATACGCAGTATTTT.

This clonotype was seen a few times. As DNA, the CDR3 is TGCGCCAGCAGCATAGCGATGAGCTCTGGGGCCAACGTCCTGACTTTC. The encoded protein is CASSIAMSSGANVLTF. The chain combines TRBV5-1 with TRBJ2-6; weak D call: TRBD2 (5 bases). Germline V gene sequence: CDR1 SGHRS, CDR2 YFSETQ. The CDR3 contains 16 residues. V was cut by 4 bases and J by 0 bases, with 11 bases left in between.

The chain is built from TRBV2 and TRBJ2-2, with 8 bases aligning to TRBD2. Trimming cost V 4 bases and J 0 bases; bases outside gene matches: 25. The CDR3 consists of 23 residues. In germline, CDR1 is SNHLY, CDR2 FYNNEI. Here the CDR3 reads CASSGRRGGPMAGRVPNTGELFF. The CDR3 region has the DNA TGTGCCAGCAGTGGTCGCCGGGGGGGGCCGATGGCGGGAAGAGTGCCGAACACCGGGGAGCTGTTTTTT.